Below, 26 T cell receptor beta chains from the same sample are listed, as sequenced in a study of T cells in Graves' hyperthyroidism and ophthalmopathy. There were TCR beta CDR3 regions amplified from RNA transcripts. HTBI primers were the set used in a first-round RT-PCR of the TCR CDR3. MiXCR was run by TCRdb on the multiplex PCR reads, yielding one entry per CDR3 protein. The data show 600,000 or so distinct CDR3 sequences, about 14% seen once. The source material was blood. The receptors derive from a woman between 50 and 59 years old with Graves' ophthalmopathy.

This clonotype came up many times. This chain joins TRBV18 and TRBJ2-3; 7 positions agree with TRBD2. The CDR3 is 18 amino acids. Looked up from germline, CDR1 is KGHSH and CDR2 is LQKENI. Trimming removed 3 bases from V and 2 bases from J; junction bases left unmatched: 14. The chain's CDR3 is CASSPSGSRGRSTDTQYF. The CDR3 DNA follows: TGTGCCAGCTCACCGTCGGGCTCGCGCGGGAGATCCACAGATACGCAGTATTTT.

This clonotype came up many times. The rearrangement uses TRBV7-9 and TRBJ1-2; TRBD1 matches at 8 bases. This CDR3 comprises 15 residues. Germline CDR1 is SEHNR and CDR2 is FQNEAQ (reference sequence). J lost 0 bases, V lost 5 bases, and 5 bases had no gene match. The CDR3 coding sequence is TGTGCCAGCAGCCATGCAGGGGGCCCTAACTATGGCTACACCTTC. Its translation is CASSHAGGPNYGYTF.

This clonotype was counted ten times or more. CDR3 protein: CASSRKGSREQYF. Here the CDR3 DNA reads TGTGCCAGCAGCCGAAAGGGGTCGCGCGAGCAGTACTTC. The chain joins TRBV27 to TRBJ2-7, with TRBD1 as a possible D gene (5 bases). The V and J ends lost 6 bases and 6 bases respectively, with 15 bases between them. Per the germline V gene, CDR1 is MNHEY and CDR2 is SMNVEV (reference sequence). The CDR3 contains 13 residues.

This clonotype was counted at least ten times. The chain carries TRBV20-1 and TRBJ2-7; TRBD1 might be the D (6 bases). The V gene lost 3 bases and the J gene lost 3 bases, with 12 bases spanning the gap. CDR1 DFQATT and CDR2 SNEGSKA come from the germline V gene (reference sequence). The CDR3 covers 13 residues. CDR3 nucleotides: TGCAGTGCTAGCTCGGGACAAAACTACGAGCAGTACTTC. Its protein is CSASSGQNYEQYF.

Many counts were recorded for this clonotype. The chain carries TRBV6-1 and TRBJ1-5, with TRBD1 identical over 7 bases. CDR1 MNHNS and CDR2 SASEGT come from the germline V gene. V lost 6 bases to trimming and J lost 7 bases; unmatched junction nucleotides: 15. CDR3 length: 16 residues. The CDR3 coding sequence is TGTGCCAGCAGGCCCTCGGGACAGCAGGCAGCCCAGCCCCAGCATTTT. Translation: CASRPSGQQAAQPQHF.

As regards this clonotype: A read error may produce the germline difference seen at one junction end. The chain joins TRBV3-1 to TRBJ1-1; possible D gene TRBD1, 5 bases. Germline V gene data show CDR1 as LGHDT and CDR2 as YNNKEL (reference sequence). The CDR3 extends over 15 amino acids. CDR3: CASSPRWGGSTEALF. The CDR3 bases are TGTGCCAGCAGCCCTCGATGGGGGGGAAGCACTGAAGCTCTCTTT.

At least ten counts were recorded for this clonotype. V is TRBV11-2 and J is TRBJ2-7; TRBD2 matches at 10 bases. The germline gives CDR1 SGHAT, CDR2 FQNNGV. The length of the CDR3 is 15 residues. V shed 4 bases and J 0 bases; nucleotides not matched to a gene: 3. The CDR3 DNA follows: TGTGCCAGCAGCTCGGGGACTAGCGCCTCCTACGAGCAGTACTTC. Residues: CASSSGTSASYEQYF. Full variable domain (missing parts from reference TRBV11-2 and TRBJ2-7): EAGVAQSPRYKIIEKRQSVAFWCNPISGHATLYWYQQILGQGPKLLIQFQNNGVVDDSQLPKDRFSAERLKGVDSTLKIQPAKLEDSAVYLCASSSGTSASYEQYFGPGTRLTVT.

This clonotype was counted at least ten times. The chain employs TRBV24-1 and TRBJ2-5; TRBD2 matches 7 bases. V gave up 3 bases and J gave up 5 bases; unmatched junction bases: 8. This CDR3 contains 15 residues. The germline gives CDR1 KGHDR, CDR2 SFDVKD. CDR3 sequence: CATSDLAGVRETQYF. As DNA, the CDR3 is TGTGCCACCAGTGATCTGGCGGGAGTACGGGAGACCCAGTACTTC.

Many counts were recorded for this clonotype. The genes are TRBV2 and TRBJ2-7, with D maybe TRBD2 (5 bases). The germline gives CDR1 SNHLY, CDR2 FYNNEI. The V and J ends lost 7 bases and 3 bases respectively, with 10 bases between them. This CDR3 has 12 residues. The CDR3 nucleotides read TGTGCCAGCATCGCCAGCGGCTACGAGCAGTACTTC. Its translation is CASIASGYEQYF.

The chain carries TRBV20-1 and TRBJ2-7; D not certain. Trimming removed 7 bases from V and 5 bases from J, with 15 bases in between. CDR1 DFQATT and CDR2 SNEGSKA come from the germline V gene (reference sequence). The CDR3 spans 12 residues. CDR3 nucleotide sequence: TGCAGTGTTTGGGTTTCGTCCCACGAGCAGTACTTC. Translation: CSVWVSSHEQYF.

This clonotype was picked up many times. The chain employs TRBV11-3 and TRBJ1-6; possible D gene TRBD1, 5 bases. V gave up 5 bases and J gave up 7 bases, with 15 bases separating them. Germline assignment: CDR1 SGHNT and CDR2 YENEEA. This CDR3 is built from 15 residues. The CDR3, as DNA: TGTGCCAGCAGCGCTCGGGACGGCCCGAATTCACCCCTCCACTTT. Translation: CASSARDGPNSPLHF. The variable domain in full, with the rest retrieved from reference TRBV11-3 and TRBJ1-6, is EAGVVQSPRYKIIEKKQPVAFWCNPISGHNTLYWYLQNLGQGPELLIRYENEEAVDDSQLPKDRFSAERLKGVDSTLKIQPAELGDSAVYLCASSARDGPNSPLHFGNGTRLTVT.

This clonotype has at least ten counts. This sequence joins TRBV12-3 or TRBV12-4 and TRBJ2-5; D remains ambiguous. CDR3 size: 14 residues. V lost 5 bases, J lost 1 base, and 11 bases lay in between. Written as DNA, the CDR3 is TGTGCCAGCAGTCCGACCTGGACCCAAGAGACCCAGTACTTC. It is translated as CASSPTWTQETQYF.

This clonotype was detected ten times or more. The chain couples TRBV6-2 or TRBV6-3 to TRBJ2-1; D may be TRBD1 or TRBD2 (7 bases each). CDR3 size: 14 residues. V gave up 6 bases and J gave up 7 bases, with 16 bases separating them. Germline CDR1 MNHEY, CDR2 SVGEGT. The CDR3, as DNA: TGTGCCAGCAGACCGACCAGGGGGGGGAATGAGCAGTTCTTC. Translating gives CASRPTRGGNEQFF.

This clonotype was observed at least ten times. The V gene is TRBV28, the J gene TRBJ2-5; 7 nucleotides agree with TRBD1. The CDR3 has 14 residues. Germline lookup yields CDR1 MDHEN and CDR2 SYDVKM. V trimming: 5 bases; J trimming: 2 bases; junction bases outside the gene matches: 5. CDR3 sequence (DNA): TGTGCCAGCAGTCCAGGGGACAGACAAGAGACCCAGTACTTC. It yields the protein CASSPGDRQETQYF.

The chain is built from TRBV20-1 and TRBJ2-7, with D maybe TRBD2 (6 bases). Per germline, CDR1 DFQATT and CDR2 SNEGSKA (reference sequence). The CDR3 spans 13 residues. V was shortened by 7 bases and J by 3 bases, with 16 bases between the two germline ends. The CDR3 sequence: CSVVGRDGYEQYF. The CDR3 region has the DNA TGCAGTGTGGTGGGGCGGGATGGCTACGAGCAGTACTTC.

This clonotype was counted ten times or more. The chain couples TRBV28 to TRBJ2-5; a weak D match, TRBD2 (6 bases). The V end was cut by 3 bases, the J end by 7 bases, with 18 bases between. CDR1 and CDR2 from the germline V gene are MDHEN and SYDVKM. The CDR3 sequence is 15 residues long. The CDR3 spells CASSFRGTPLGTQYF. The CDR3, as DNA: TGTGCCAGCAGTTTCCGGGGGACCCCTCTTGGGACCCAGTACTTC.

This chain's CDR3 is CASSKTGREAFF. For the CDR3, the DNA is TGTGCCAGTAGTAAGACGGGTCGCGAAGCTTTCTTT. This sequence joins TRBV19 and TRBJ1-1, with D hard to call. Germline values: CDR1 LNHDA, CDR2 SQIVND (reference sequence). V lost 4 bases to trimming and J lost 8 bases, with 11 bases between them. The CDR3 length is 12 residues.

The chain couples TRBV12-3 or TRBV12-4 to TRBJ2-7; 7 bases are a match to TRBD1. The CDR3 contains 12 residues. With 3 bases clipped from V and 9 bases from J, the junction kept 5 bases outside the gene matches. CDR3 in amino acids: CASSFARQGQYF. CDR3 bases: TGTGCCAGCAGTTTCGCTCGACAGGGGCAGTACTTC.

This clonotype was seen repeatedly, ten times or more. The CDR3 DNA reads TGTGCCAGCAGTTCCAACCGGGACTGGATCACCGGGGAGCTGTTTTTT. Residues: CASSSNRDWITGELFF. The chain combines TRBV27 with TRBJ2-2; tentative D call: TRBD2 (6 bases). V shed 4 bases and J shed 4 bases, with 16 bases lying between them. The CDR3 sequence is 16 residues long. Per the germline V gene, CDR1 is MNHEY and CDR2 is SMNVEV (reference sequence).

This clonotype was counted many times. The gene calls are TRBV24-1 and TRBJ2-5; possibly TRBD2 for D (6 bases). Germline assignment: CDR1 KGHDR and CDR2 SFDVKD. CDR3 length equals 14 residues. Trimming cost V 4 bases and J 2 bases, with 10 bases left between them. CDR3: CATSEGGRQETQYF. CDR3 nucleotide sequence: TGTGCCACCAGTGAGGGAGGAAGGCAAGAGACCCAGTACTTC.

The chain links TRBV3-1 to TRBJ2-4; possible D gene TRBD2, 5 bases. V lost 2 bases and J 2 bases, leaving 13 bases between the germline ends. This CDR3 has 16 amino acids. Germline V lookup: CDR1 LGHDT, CDR2 YNNKEL (reference sequence). CDR3 DNA sequence: TGTGCCAGCAGCCAATTCACGACTACGACCAAAAACATTCAGTACTTC. Residues: CASSQFTTTTKNIQYF.

This clonotype appeared many times. The genes are TRBV12-3 or TRBV12-4 and TRBJ2-7, with 10 bases aligning to TRBD1. V lost 3 bases to trimming and J lost 5 bases; unmatched junction nucleotides: 4. The CDR3 is 14 residues long. The CDR3 sequence: CASSLGQGLDEQYF. The CDR3 DNA reads TGTGCCAGCAGTTTGGGACAGGGGTTAGACGAGCAGTACTTC.

This clonotype has just a few counts. The CDR3 sequence: CASSPPKFVAGGEEQYF. The CDR3 nucleotides are TGTGCCAGCTCACCACCGAAATTTGTAGCGGGAGGGGAAGAGCAGTACTTC. The chain joins TRBV18 to TRBJ2-7, with 11 positions matching TRBD2. With 0 bases clipped from V and 7 bases from J, the junction kept 11 bases outside the gene matches. Germline lookup yields CDR1 KGHSH and CDR2 LQKENI. CDR3 size: 17 residues.

This sequence joins TRBV4-3 and TRBJ2-4, with a weak D call TRBD1 (5 bases). The CDR3 covers 13 residues. Germline V lookup: CDR1 LGHNA, CDR2 YSLEER. The V end lost 1 base, the J end lost 6 bases, and 7 bases lay between the germline ends. The CDR3 sequence: CASSQARGNIQYF. The CDR3 DNA follows: TGCGCCAGCAGCCAAGCAAGGGGAAACATTCAGTACTTC.

This clonotype was detected ten times or more. This rearrangement joins TRBV6-1 to TRBJ2-7, with D perhaps matching TRBD1 (5 bases). CDR1 is MNHNS and CDR2 is SASEGT in the germline V gene. Trimming took 5 bases from V and 3 from J, leaving 11 bases between them. This CDR3 spans 13 amino acids. CDR3 sequence reads: CASSPRQFYEQYF. The DNA for the CDR3 is TGTGCCAGCAGTCCAAGACAGTTCTACGAGCAGTACTTC.

J is TRBJ1-2 and V is TRBV7-8, with D tentatively TRBD1 (6 bases). Germline CDR1 is SGHVS and CDR2 is FQNEAQ. V lost 5 bases and J 4 bases, leaving 14 bases between the germline ends. CDR3 length: 14 residues. The CDR3 loop is CASSQNRASYGYTF. The CDR3 region has the DNA TGTGCCAGCAGCCAAAACAGGGCTAGCTATGGCTACACCTTC.